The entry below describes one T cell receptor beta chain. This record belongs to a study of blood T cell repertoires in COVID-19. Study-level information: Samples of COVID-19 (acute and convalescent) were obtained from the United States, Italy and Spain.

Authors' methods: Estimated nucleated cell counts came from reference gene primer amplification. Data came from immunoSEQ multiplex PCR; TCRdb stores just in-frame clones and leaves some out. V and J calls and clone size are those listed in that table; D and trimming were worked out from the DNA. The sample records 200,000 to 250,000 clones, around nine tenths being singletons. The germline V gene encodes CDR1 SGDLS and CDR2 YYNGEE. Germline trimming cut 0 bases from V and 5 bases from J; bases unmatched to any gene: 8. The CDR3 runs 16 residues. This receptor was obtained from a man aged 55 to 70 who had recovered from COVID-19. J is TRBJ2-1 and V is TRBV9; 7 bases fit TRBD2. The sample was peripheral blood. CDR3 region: CASSVAGGSYNNEQFF. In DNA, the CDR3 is TGTGCCAGCAGCGTAGCCGGGGGGTCCTATAACAATGAGCAGTTCTTC.